The rows below give T cell receptor beta chains drawn from one sample of a study of regulatory T cells in long-lasting Graves disease. One entry per CDR3 protein, called by TCRdb with MiXCR from the multiplex PCR reads. Of about 420,000 distinct CDR3 sequences in the sample, about 16% are singletons; the top ten hold 23%. These data also featured in a second study, about T cells in Graves' hyperthyroidism and ophthalmopathy.

Sequencing used peripheral blood mononuclear cells (PBMCs), obtained at new diagnosis, from a patient treated with antithyroid drugs. These receptors originate from a woman aged 18-30 years with Graves disease. CDR3s include the opening cysteine and the closing phenylalanine or tryptophan. The order of the fields is V gene, J gene, CDR3 protein.

v_call: TRBV30
j_call: TRBJ1-2
cdr3_aa: CAWREVGQGGYTF

v_call: TRBV20-1
j_call: TRBJ2-7
cdr3_aa: CSAAGLAGNYEQYF

v_call: TRBV18
j_call: TRBJ2-3
cdr3_aa: CASSPLSRTDTQYF

v_call: TRBV12-3/TRBV12-4
j_call: TRBJ1-5
cdr3_aa: CASSYLGSNQPQHF

v_call: TRBV5-1
j_call: TRBJ2-7
cdr3_aa: CASSLDSGSSYEQYF

v_call: TRBV7-9
j_call: TRBJ2-7
cdr3_aa: CASSPPGNAYEQYF

v_call: TRBV28
j_call: TRBJ2-3
cdr3_aa: CASSSYSPDTQYF

v_call: TRBV5-1
j_call: TRBJ2-3
cdr3_aa: CASSLSSSGTLGTQYF

v_call: TRBV6-1
j_call: TRBJ2-1
cdr3_aa: CASTEQWHEQFF

v_call: TRBV7-2
j_call: TRBJ2-5
cdr3_aa: CASSNSGRTKETQYF

v_call: TRBV30
j_call: TRBJ2-7
cdr3_aa: CAWSEIVATYEQYF

v_call: TRBV29-1
j_call: TRBJ2-1
cdr3_aa: CSVEENTRGEQFF

v_call: TRBV6-2/TRBV6-3
j_call: TRBJ2-7
cdr3_aa: CASSYNSRERYEQYF

v_call: TRBV2
j_call: TRBJ1-5
cdr3_aa: CASRTDRNQPQHF

v_call: TRBV10-3
j_call: TRBJ2-7
cdr3_aa: CAISESGSYEQYF

v_call: TRBV7-8
j_call: TRBJ2-7
cdr3_aa: CASSLGTPPSEQYF

v_call: TRBV2
j_call: TRBJ1-5
cdr3_aa: CASSRQGQNQPQHF

v_call: TRBV27
j_call: TRBJ1-4
cdr3_aa: CASSLSGGSNEKLFF

v_call: TRBV24-1
j_call: TRBJ1-4
cdr3_aa: CATSDRTAIGLEKLFF

v_call: TRBV28
j_call: TRBJ2-3
cdr3_aa: CASSLNLYADTQYF

v_call: TRBV5-1
j_call: TRBJ2-5
cdr3_aa: CASSWDRAQETQYF

v_call: TRBV12-3/TRBV12-4
j_call: TRBJ2-3
cdr3_aa: CASSLHMTSGNTDTQYF

v_call: TRBV6-2/TRBV6-3
j_call: TRBJ2-1
cdr3_aa: CASRQGTSGINEQFF

v_call: TRBV24-1
j_call: TRBJ2-2
cdr3_aa: CATEPPNTGELFF

v_call: TRBV11-2
j_call: TRBJ2-1
cdr3_aa: CASSTRQGRTYNEQFF

v_call: TRBV28
j_call: TRBJ1-5
cdr3_aa: CASTDRGKANQPQHF

v_call: TRBV9
j_call: TRBJ2-1
cdr3_aa: CASSIEAGPNRGNEQFF

v_call: TRBV6-1
j_call: TRBJ1-2
cdr3_aa: CASSREHRDYGYTF

v_call: TRBV15
j_call: TRBJ2-3
cdr3_aa: CATSRRGADTQYF

v_call: TRBV3-1
j_call: TRBJ2-3
cdr3_aa: CASSQVVGLAGESTDTQYF

v_call: TRBV19
j_call: TRBJ1-5
cdr3_aa: CASSDRGQNQPQHF

v_call: TRBV28
j_call: TRBJ1-4
cdr3_aa: CASRGSTGNEKLFF

v_call: TRBV20-1
j_call: TRBJ2-7
cdr3_aa: CSAGRTSVAYEQYF

v_call: TRBV7-9
j_call: TRBJ2-7
cdr3_aa: CASSFGTAFYEQYF

v_call: TRBV12-3/TRBV12-4
j_call: TRBJ2-7
cdr3_aa: CASSPRLAGAYEQYF

v_call: TRBV20-1
j_call: TRBJ2-5
cdr3_aa: CSARSLAGGQETQYF

v_call: TRBV28
j_call: TRBJ2-1
cdr3_aa: CASEPAGHSYNEQFF

v_call: TRBV18
j_call: TRBJ1-5
cdr3_aa: CASSPQVSNQPQHF

v_call: TRBV28
j_call: TRBJ2-7
cdr3_aa: CASSLMPPALWAGGDEQYF

v_call: TRBV4-1
j_call: TRBJ2-7
cdr3_aa: CASSQDYPITYEQYF

v_call: TRBV27
j_call: TRBJ2-5
cdr3_aa: CASSLPGGTQYF